What follows are 11 T cell receptor beta chains derived from one specimen sequenced in a study of CD8 T cells in Susac syndrome (dated by TCRdb to between 2018 and 2021). Libraries were built with the immunoSEQ multiplex PCR assay. RNA was extracted with the RNeasy kit and roughly 0.5 to 1 ug was reverse transcribed using random hexamers. TCRdb's own reprocessing of the public reads used fastp at Q25 and MiXCR and kept productive beta chains. For every CDR3 protein sequence, its rows merge into one entry that carries the most common genes and DNA. This sample lists just under 150,000 distinct CDR3 sequences; around 94% were detected once. The top ten constitute over 0.07% of the sample. The material sequenced was CD4+ T cells from PBMCs. These receptors were collected from a human donor in good health.

This sequence joins TRBV20-1 and TRBJ2-7; the match to TRBD2 covers 10 bases. V trimming: 2 bases; J trimming: 3 bases; junction bases outside the gene matches: 1. This CDR3 has 13 amino acids. Germline lookup yields CDR1 DFQATT and CDR2 SNEGSKA (reference sequence). CDR3 region: CSARLAGVYEQYF. CDR3 coding DNA: TGCAGTGCTAGACTAGCGGGGGTCTACGAGCAGTACTTC.

The chain recombines TRBV19 with TRBJ2-3; perhaps TRBD2 as D (5 bases). Germline-derived CDR1 and CDR2 are LNHDA and SQIVND (reference sequence). CDR3 length: 13 amino acids. V was cut by 5 bases and J by 5 bases, with 11 bases left in between. The CDR3, as DNA: TGTGCCAGTAGTGAAAGCCGGGGAGATACGCAGTATTTT. Encoded protein: CASSESRGDTQYF.

This rearrangement joins TRBV10-3 to TRBJ2-2, with 7 positions matching TRBD2. The CDR3 totals 17 residues. Germline CDR1 is ENHRY and CDR2 is SYGVKD. J lost 6 bases, V lost 3 bases, and 13 bases had no gene match. CDR3 residues: CAISDAGAARSAGELFF. In nucleotides, the CDR3 is TGTGCCATCAGTGATGCGGGAGCGGCCAGGTCCGCCGGGGAGCTGTTTTTT.

This rearrangement joins TRBV5-1 to TRBJ1-1, with 9 positions matching TRBD1. Germline CDR1 is SGHRS and CDR2 is YFSETQ. J was trimmed by 11 bases and V by 8 bases; bases with no gene match: 10. This CDR3 has 12 residues. The DNA of the CDR3 is TGCGCCAGTTCCGGGACAGGGAGGTTTGCTTTCTTT. Amino acid sequence: CASSGTGRFAFF.

V gene TRBV27 combines with J gene TRBJ2-1; no definite D call. The CDR3 sequence is 10 residues long. The germline V and J ends were trimmed by 6 bases and 4 bases, with 1 base remaining between them. Germline V gene data show CDR1 as MNHEY and CDR2 as SMNVEV (reference sequence). CDR3 amino acids: CASRYNEQFF. The CDR3 coding sequence is TGTGCCAGCAGATACAATGAGCAGTTCTTC.

V usage is TRBV18 and J usage is TRBJ2-1; a weak D match, TRBD2 (5 bases). This CDR3 has 14 residues. Germline assignment: CDR1 KGHSH and CDR2 LQKENI. V gave up 2 bases and J gave up 3 bases, with 8 bases separating them. The CDR3 DNA is TGTGCCAGCTCACCAGACCGGGACTACAATGAGCAGTTCTTC. It yields the protein CASSPDRDYNEQFF.

This sequence joins TRBV28 and TRBJ2-3; 9 bases agree with TRBD1. J lost 1 base, V lost 8 bases, and 4 bases had no gene match. Germline V gene sequence: CDR1 MDHEN, CDR2 SYDVKM. This CDR3 has 14 amino acids. CDR3: CASGTGGGTDTQYF. CDR3 bases: TGTGCCAGCGGCACAGGGGGCGGCACAGATACGCAGTATTTT. The full variable domain, with the rest looked up from reference TRBV28 and TRBJ2-3, is DVKVTQSSRYLVKRTGEKVFLECVQDMDHENMFWYRQDPGLGLRLIYFSYDVKMKEKGDIPEGYSVSREKKERFSLILESASTNQTSMYLCASGTGGGTDTQYFGPGTRLTVL.

The V and J genes are TRBV3-1 and TRBJ2-1; 8 nucleotides agree with TRBD2. This CDR3 is 14 amino acids long. V lost 4 bases, J lost 5 bases, and 4 bases stayed unmatched. In germline, CDR1 is LGHDT, CDR2 YNNKEL (reference sequence). For the CDR3, the DNA is TGTGCCAGCAGCCGACGGGAGGGCCACAATGAGCAGTTCTTC. The encoded protein is CASSRREGHNEQFF.

This chain links TRBV18 with TRBJ2-5; TRBD1 aligns across 7 bases. The V gene end was trimmed by 1 base and the J gene end by 3 bases; junction bases not matched to a gene: 5. This CDR3 region has 15 residues. CDR1 is KGHSH and CDR2 is LQKENI in the germline V gene. This CDR3 is CASSPRQGSKETQYF. CDR3 bases: TGTGCCAGCTCACCACGACAGGGCAGCAAAGAGACCCAGTACTTC.

The gene calls are TRBV12-3 or TRBV12-4 and TRBJ1-5, with D maybe TRBD1 (6 bases). This CDR3 is built from 14 residues. The V gene lost 1 base and the J gene lost 6 bases, with 10 bases spanning the gap. The CDR3 sequence is CASSLVGGPQPQHF. The DNA of the CDR3 is TGTGCCAGCAGTTTAGTGGGGGGCCCTCAGCCCCAGCATTTT.

The chain has TRBV7-2 and TRBJ2-5; a weak D match, TRBD1 (5 bases). Germline assignment: CDR1 SGHTA and CDR2 FQGNSA. This CDR3 comprises 15 residues. V lost 2 bases and J 7 bases, leaving 17 bases between the germline ends. CDR3 nucleotides: TGTGCCAGCAGCTTAACAGGAGATCCTTGGGGGACCCAGTACTTC. It specifies CASSLTGDPWGTQYF.